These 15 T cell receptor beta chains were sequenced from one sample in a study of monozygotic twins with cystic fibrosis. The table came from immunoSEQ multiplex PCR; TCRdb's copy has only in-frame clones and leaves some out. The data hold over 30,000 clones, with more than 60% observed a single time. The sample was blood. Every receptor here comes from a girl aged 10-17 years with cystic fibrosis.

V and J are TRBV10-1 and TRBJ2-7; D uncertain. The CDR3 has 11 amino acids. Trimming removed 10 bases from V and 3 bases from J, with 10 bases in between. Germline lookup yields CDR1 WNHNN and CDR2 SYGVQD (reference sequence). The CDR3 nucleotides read TGCGCCACCCCCACCGACTACGAGCAGTACGTC. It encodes CATPTDYEQYV.

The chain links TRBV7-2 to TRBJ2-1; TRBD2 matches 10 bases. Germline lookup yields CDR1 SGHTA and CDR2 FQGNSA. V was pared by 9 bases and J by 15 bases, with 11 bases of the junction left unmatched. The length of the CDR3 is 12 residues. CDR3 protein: CASKLAGGIGFF. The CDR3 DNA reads TGTGCCAGTAAATTAGCGGGAGGAATAGGGTTCTTC.

The CDR3 here is CASSVGGGVKDTQYF. CDR3 coding DNA: TGTGCCAGCAGCGTAGGAGGGGGCGTAAAAGATACGCAGTATTTT. The chain joins TRBV9 to TRBJ2-3; TRBD1 matches 7 bases. CDR3 length: 15 residues. The V gene's germline CDR1 is SGDLS and CDR2 YYNGEE. Trimming took 0 bases from V and 5 from J; bases not matched to a gene: 6.

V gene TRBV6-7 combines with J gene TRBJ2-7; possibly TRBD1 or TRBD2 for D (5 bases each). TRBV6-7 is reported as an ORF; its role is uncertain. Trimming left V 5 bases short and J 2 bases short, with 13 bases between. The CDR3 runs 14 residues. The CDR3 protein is CASSPRGPPYEQYF. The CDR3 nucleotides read TGTGCCAGCAGTCCCCGGGGCCCACCCTACGAGCAGTACTTC.

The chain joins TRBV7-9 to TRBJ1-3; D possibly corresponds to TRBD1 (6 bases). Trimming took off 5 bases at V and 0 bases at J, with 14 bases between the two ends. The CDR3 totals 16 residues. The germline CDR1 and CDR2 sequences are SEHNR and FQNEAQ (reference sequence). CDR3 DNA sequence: TGTGCCAGCAGCCCGAGGGGGACGTACTCTGGAAACACCATATATTTT. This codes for CASSPRGTYSGNTIYF.

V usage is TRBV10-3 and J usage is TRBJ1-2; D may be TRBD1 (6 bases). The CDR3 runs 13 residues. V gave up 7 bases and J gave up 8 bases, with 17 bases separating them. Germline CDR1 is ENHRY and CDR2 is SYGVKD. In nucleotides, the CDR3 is TGTGCCATCAATCCGGGGGGCGGTGACGGCTACACCTTC. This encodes CAINPGGGDGYTF.

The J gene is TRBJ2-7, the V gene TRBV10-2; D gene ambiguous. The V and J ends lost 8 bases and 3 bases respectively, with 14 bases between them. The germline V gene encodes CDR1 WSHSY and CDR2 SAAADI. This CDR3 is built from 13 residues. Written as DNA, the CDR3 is TGCGCCAGCTCCTCGGGCGTACGCTACGAGCAGTACTTC. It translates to CASSSGVRYEQYF.

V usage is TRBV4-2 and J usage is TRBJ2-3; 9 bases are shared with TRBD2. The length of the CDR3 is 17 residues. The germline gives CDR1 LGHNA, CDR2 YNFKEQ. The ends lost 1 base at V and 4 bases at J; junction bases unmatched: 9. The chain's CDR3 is CASSQVSSGAGADTQYF. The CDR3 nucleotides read TGTGCCAGCAGCCAAGTCTCTAGCGGGGCTGGGGCAGATACGCAGTATTTT.

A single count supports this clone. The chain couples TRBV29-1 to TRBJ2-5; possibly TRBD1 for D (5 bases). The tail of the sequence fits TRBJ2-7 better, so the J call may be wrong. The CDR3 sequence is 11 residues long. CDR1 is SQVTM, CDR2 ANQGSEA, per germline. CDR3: CSVRTPYEQYF. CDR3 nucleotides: TGCAGCGTTCGGACACCCTACGAGCAGTACTTC.

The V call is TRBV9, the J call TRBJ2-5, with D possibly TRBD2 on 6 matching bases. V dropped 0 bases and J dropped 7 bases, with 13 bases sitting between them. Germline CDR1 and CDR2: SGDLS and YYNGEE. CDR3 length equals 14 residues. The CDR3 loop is CASSVGGDDGTQYF. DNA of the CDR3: TGTGCCAGCAGCGTAGGGGGGGATGATGGGACCCAGTACTTC.

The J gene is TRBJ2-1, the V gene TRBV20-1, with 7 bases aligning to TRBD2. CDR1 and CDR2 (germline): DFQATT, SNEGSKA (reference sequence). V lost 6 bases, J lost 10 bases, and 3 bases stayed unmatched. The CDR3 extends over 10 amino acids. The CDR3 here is CSALAVEQFF. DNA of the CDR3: TGCAGTGCGCTAGCGGTAGAGCAGTTCTTC.

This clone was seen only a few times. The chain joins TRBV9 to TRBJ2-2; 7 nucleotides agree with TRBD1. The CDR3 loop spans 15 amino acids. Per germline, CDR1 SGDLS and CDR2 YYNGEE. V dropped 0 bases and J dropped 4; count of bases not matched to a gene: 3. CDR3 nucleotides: TGTGCCAGCAGCGTAGTAGGGACAGCCACCGGGGAGCTGTTTTTT. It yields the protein CASSVVGTATGELFF.

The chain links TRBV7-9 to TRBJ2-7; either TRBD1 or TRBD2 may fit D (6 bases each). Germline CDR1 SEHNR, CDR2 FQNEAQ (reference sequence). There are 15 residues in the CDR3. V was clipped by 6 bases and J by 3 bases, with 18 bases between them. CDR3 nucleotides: TGTGCCAGCAGTCCACCGGGGGCCGGATACTACGAGCAGTACTTC. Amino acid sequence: CASSPPGAGYYEQYF.

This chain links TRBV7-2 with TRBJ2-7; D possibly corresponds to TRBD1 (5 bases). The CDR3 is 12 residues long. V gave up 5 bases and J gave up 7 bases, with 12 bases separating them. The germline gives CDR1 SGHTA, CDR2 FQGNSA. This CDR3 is CASSPAQGEQYF. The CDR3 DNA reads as TGTGCCAGCAGCCCTGCGCAGGGAGAGCAGTACTTC.

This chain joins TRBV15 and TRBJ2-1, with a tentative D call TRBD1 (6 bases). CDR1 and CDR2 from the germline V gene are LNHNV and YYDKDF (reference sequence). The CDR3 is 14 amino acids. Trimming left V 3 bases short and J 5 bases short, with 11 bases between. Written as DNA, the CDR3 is TGTGCCACCAGCAGGGGGACACGGGACAATGAGCAGTTCTTC. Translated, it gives CATSRGTRDNEQFF.